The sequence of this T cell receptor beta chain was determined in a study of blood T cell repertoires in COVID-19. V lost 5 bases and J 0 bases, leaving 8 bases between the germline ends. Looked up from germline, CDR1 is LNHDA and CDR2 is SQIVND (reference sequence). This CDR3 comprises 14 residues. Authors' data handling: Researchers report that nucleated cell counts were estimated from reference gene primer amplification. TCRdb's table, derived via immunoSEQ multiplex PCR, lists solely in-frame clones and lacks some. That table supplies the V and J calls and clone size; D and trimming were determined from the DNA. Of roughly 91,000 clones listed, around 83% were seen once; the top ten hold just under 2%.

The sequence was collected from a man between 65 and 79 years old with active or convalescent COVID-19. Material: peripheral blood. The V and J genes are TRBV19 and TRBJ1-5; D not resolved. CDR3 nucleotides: TGTGCCAGTAGTTTGACACTTAGCAATCAGCCCCAGCATTTT. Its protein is CASSLTLSNQPQHF.